Below, 10 T cell receptor beta chains from the same sample are listed, as sequenced in a study of a mutant IDH1 vaccine in newly diagnosed glioma. Time point defined: week 47, end of study. Vaccine doses each comprised 300 ug of mutant IDH1 20-mer peptide, with topical imiquimod. Their recognized antigens are unknown. The method was immunoSEQ multiplex PCR; TCRdb's version includes in-frame clones alone and lacks a portion of them. The sample gives about 56,000 clones, roughly four fifths of which show up once; 3% to 3.5% is in the top ten. This sample comprised PBMCs, obtained from a glioma patient whose treatment included an IDH1 peptide vaccine. The receptors here all came from a woman aged 45-65 years with glioma.

The chain couples TRBV14 to TRBJ1-3, with a tentative D call TRBD1 (6 bases). This CDR3 has 19 residues. Trimming pared 4 bases from V and 4 bases from J, leaving 26 bases between. Germline V gene sequence: CDR1 SGHDN, CDR2 FVKESK. Written as DNA, the CDR3 is TGTGCCAGCAGCCCGATCCTGGGGGACAACAAACTGGAAGGAAACACCATATATTTT. It yields the protein CASSPILGDNKLEGNTIYF.

A few counts support this clone. The chain employs TRBV19 and TRBJ1-6, with 7 bases fitting TRBD1. Germline V CDR1 and CDR2: LNHDA, SQIVND (reference sequence). V lost 5 bases to trimming and J lost 10 bases; unmatched junction nucleotides: 8. The CDR3 is 14 residues long. The CDR3 region has the DNA TGTGCCAGTAGTGCGCGACAGGGAGAGTCACCCCTCCACTTT. The encoded protein is CASSARQGESPLHF.

The chain uses TRBV9 and TRBJ1-1, with D possibly matching TRBD1 (6 bases). The length of the CDR3 is 14 residues. The V gene's germline CDR1 is SGDLS and CDR2 YYNGEE. The V end was cut by 0 bases, the J end by 5 bases, with 11 bases between. The CDR3 is CASSVEGRGTEAFF. The CDR3 nucleotides read TGTGCCAGCAGCGTAGAAGGGAGGGGGACTGAAGCTTTCTTT.

The rearrangement joins TRBV10-3 to TRBJ2-7; 8 positions agree with TRBD1. The CDR3 covers 14 residues. The V and J ends lost 4 bases and 0 bases, in that order; junction bases with no gene match: 2. Germline CDR1 reads ENHRY; CDR2 reads SYGVKD. CDR3: CAISGTGPSYEQYF. CDR3 sequence (DNA): TGTGCCATCAGTGGGACAGGGCCCTCCTACGAGCAGTACTTC.

This clone was observed once. J is TRBJ1-6 and V is TRBV6-5; D possibly corresponds to TRBD1 (6 bases). V lost 11 bases and J lost 6, with 17 bases in between. The germline V gene has CDR1 MNHEY and CDR2 SVGAGI. The CDR3 has 14 amino acids. The CDR3 sequence: CAGRNRAANSPLHF. CDR3 sequence (DNA): TGTGCCGGCCGAAACAGGGCTGCTAATTCACCCCTCCACTTT.

J is TRBJ1-5 and V is TRBV11-3; D gene ambiguous. Germline V CDR1 and CDR2: SGHNT, YENEEA. The length of the CDR3 is 15 residues. V was trimmed by 5 bases and J by 8 bases, leaving 19 bases between them. DNA for the CDR3: TGTGCCAGCAGCCCCAGACAACTGCTTTTAGAGCCCCAGCATTTT. The encoded protein is CASSPRQLLLEPQHF.

This clone has a single count. V usage is TRBV7-9 and J usage is TRBJ2-7, with D possibly TRBD1 on 6 matching bases. CDR3 length equals 14 residues. Germline CDR1 SEHNR, CDR2 FQNEAQ (reference sequence). The V and J ends lost 5 bases and 1 base respectively, with 12 bases between them. The CDR3 nucleotides are TGTGCCAGCAGCCCGCTGAGGGGGTCCTACGAGCAGTACTTC. Translating gives CASSPLRGSYEQYF.

The chain has TRBV5-4 and TRBJ2-3; D may be TRBD1 or TRBD2 (5 bases each). V was pared by 9 bases and J by 0 bases, with 23 bases between. The CDR3 covers 17 residues. Germline CDR1 SGHNT, CDR2 YYREEE (reference sequence). The CDR3 nucleotides read TGTGCCACCTTCCGGGGCGTCCGGACTCCTAGCACAGATACGCAGTATTTT. Its protein product is CATFRGVRTPSTDTQYF.

The rearrangement uses TRBV7-9 and TRBJ2-3, with 9 positions matching TRBD1. This CDR3 spans 14 amino acids. Germline V gene sequence: CDR1 SEHNR, CDR2 FQNEAQ (reference sequence). V shed 5 bases, J shed 4 bases, and the junction held 4 bases outside the gene matches. CDR3 region: CASSVGQGPDTQYF. The CDR3, as DNA: TGTGCCAGCAGCGTTGGACAGGGGCCAGATACGCAGTATTTT.

The rearrangement joins TRBV5-1 to TRBJ1-1; D gene ambiguous. V lost 4 bases and J lost 1, with 11 bases in between. The CDR3 sequence is 14 residues long. Looked up from germline, CDR1 is SGHRS and CDR2 is YFSETQ. In nucleotides, the CDR3 is TGCGCCAGCAGCGTCGAAGTGAGGAACACTGAAGCTTTCTTT. It yields the protein CASSVEVRNTEAFF.